This T cell receptor (beta chain) was recorded in a study of T cells in narcolepsy. Study-level information: Healthy controls were enrolled alongside patients with narcolepsy type 1 or type 2.

This clone was picked up one time. Its antigen is as yet unknown. Libraries were prepared by immunoSEQ multiplex PCR; TCRdb keeps only in-frame clonotypes and omits some of them. The table lists about 18,000 clones, roughly 72% of them singletons, with 11% to 15% in the top ten. Points from the study as a whole: Comparing one patient's CSF and blood CD4+ clonotypes highlighted HCRT- and TRIB2-specific autoreactive clonotypes. Healthy controls reportedly lacked the autoreactive clonotypes serially found in patients' blood.

Between the trimmed V and J ends, which lost 0 bases and 6 bases, there was a span of 9 bases. CDR1 MNHEY and CDR2 SVGAGI come from the germline V gene. CDR3 length equals 15 residues. The chain couples TRBV6-5 to TRBJ1-6; the D gene is possibly TRBD1 (6 bases). This sequence was found in a human donor with narcolepsy. Sequenced sample: CD45RA- memory CD8+ T cells from PBMCs. The CDR3 DNA sequence: TGTGCCAGCAGTTACTCGCAGGGGATTAATTCACCCCTCCACTTT. As protein: CASSYSQGINSPLHF.